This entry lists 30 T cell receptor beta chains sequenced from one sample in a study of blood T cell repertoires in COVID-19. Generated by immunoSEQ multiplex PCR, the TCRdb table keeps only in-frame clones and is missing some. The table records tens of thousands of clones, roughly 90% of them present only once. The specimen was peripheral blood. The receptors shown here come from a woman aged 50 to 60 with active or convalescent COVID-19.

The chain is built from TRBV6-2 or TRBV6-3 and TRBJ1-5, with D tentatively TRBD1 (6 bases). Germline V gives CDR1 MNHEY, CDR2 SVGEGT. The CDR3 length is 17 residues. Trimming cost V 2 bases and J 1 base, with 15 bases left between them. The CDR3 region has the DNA TGTGCCAGCAGTTACCCGTCAGGGGTCATGAGCAATCAGCCCCAGCATTTT. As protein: CASSYPSGVMSNQPQHF.

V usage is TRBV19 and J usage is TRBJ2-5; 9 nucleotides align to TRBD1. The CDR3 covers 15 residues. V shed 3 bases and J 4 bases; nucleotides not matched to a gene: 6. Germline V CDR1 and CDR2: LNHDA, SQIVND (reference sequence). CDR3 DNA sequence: TGTGCCAGTAGTATTCGGACAGGGGATCTAGAGACCCAGTACTTC. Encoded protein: CASSIRTGDLETQYF.

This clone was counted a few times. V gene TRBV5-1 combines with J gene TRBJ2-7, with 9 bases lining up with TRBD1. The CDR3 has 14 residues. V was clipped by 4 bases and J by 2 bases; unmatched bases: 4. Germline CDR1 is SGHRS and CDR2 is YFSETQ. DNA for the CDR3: TGCGCCAGCAGCCCGGGACAGGGAGCCTACGAGCAGTACTTC. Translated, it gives CASSPGQGAYEQYF.

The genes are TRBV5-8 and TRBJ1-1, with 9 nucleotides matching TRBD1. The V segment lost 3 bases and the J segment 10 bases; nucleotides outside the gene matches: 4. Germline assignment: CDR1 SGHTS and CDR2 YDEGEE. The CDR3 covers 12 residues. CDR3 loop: CASSWGQGSAFF. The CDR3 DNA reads TGTGCCAGCAGCTGGGGACAGGGTTCAGCTTTCTTT.

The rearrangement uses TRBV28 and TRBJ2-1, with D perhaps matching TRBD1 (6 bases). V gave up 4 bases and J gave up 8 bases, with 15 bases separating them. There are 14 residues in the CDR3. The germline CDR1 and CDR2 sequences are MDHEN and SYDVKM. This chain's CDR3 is CASSSTGLGDEQFF. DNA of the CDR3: TGTGCCAGCAGTTCCACAGGGCTGGGCGATGAGCAGTTCTTC.

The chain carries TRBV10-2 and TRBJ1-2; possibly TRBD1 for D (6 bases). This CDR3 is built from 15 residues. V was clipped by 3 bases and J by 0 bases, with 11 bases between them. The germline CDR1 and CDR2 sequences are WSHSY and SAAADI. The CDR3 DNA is TGCGCCAGCAGTGATCGGACAGCCACTAACTATGGCTACACCTTC. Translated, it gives CASSDRTATNYGYTF.

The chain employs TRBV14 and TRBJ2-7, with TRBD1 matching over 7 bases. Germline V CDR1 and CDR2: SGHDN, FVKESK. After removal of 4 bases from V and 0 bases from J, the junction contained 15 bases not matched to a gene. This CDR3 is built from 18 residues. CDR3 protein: CASSLRQGLSTSSYEQYF. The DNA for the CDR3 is TGTGCCAGCAGCCTAAGACAGGGTTTATCCACTAGCTCCTACGAGCAGTACTTC.

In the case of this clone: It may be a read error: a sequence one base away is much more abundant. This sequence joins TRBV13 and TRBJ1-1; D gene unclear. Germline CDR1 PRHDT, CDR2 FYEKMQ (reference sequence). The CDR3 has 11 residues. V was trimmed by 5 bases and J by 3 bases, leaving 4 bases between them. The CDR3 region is CASSRDTEAFF. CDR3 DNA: TGTGCCAGCAGCCGGGACACTGAAGCTTTCTTT. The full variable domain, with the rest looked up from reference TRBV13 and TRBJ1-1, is AAGVIQSPRHLIKEKRETATLKCYPIPRHDTVYWYQQGPGQDPQFLISFYEKMQSDKGSIPDRFSAQQFSDYHSELNMSSLELGDSALYFCASSRDTEAFFGQGTRLTVV.

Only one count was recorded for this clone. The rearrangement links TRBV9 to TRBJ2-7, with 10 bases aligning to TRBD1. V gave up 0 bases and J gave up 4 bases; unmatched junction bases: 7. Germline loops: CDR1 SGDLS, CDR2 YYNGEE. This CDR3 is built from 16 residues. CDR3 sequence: CASSVDPGQGFYEQYF. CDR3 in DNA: TGTGCCAGCAGCGTAGACCCGGGACAGGGGTTTTACGAGCAGTACTTC.

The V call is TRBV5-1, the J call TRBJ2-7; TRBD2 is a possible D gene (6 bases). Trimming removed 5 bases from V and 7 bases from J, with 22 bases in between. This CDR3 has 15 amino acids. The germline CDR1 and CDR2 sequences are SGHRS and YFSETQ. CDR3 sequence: CASREGPTPPREQYF. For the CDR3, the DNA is TGCGCCAGCAGGGAGGGACCCACCCCCCCTCGGGAGCAGTACTTC.

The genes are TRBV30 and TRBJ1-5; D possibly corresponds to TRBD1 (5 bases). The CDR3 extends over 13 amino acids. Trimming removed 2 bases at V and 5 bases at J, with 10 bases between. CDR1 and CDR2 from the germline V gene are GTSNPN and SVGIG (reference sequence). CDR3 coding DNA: TGTGCCTGGAGTCTCACGGGGGATCAGCCCCAGCATTTT. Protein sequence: CAWSLTGDQPQHF.

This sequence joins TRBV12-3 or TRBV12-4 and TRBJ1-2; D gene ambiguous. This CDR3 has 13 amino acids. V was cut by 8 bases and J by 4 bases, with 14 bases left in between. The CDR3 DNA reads TGTGCCAGCCGCGGGAGGATTTCCTATGGCTACACCTTC. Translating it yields CASRGRISYGYTF.

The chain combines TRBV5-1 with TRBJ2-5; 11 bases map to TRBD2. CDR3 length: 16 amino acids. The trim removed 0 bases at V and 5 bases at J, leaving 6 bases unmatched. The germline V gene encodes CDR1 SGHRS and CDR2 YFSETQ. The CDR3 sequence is CASSLGLAGGGETQYF. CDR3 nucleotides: TGCGCCAGCAGCTTGGGTCTAGCGGGGGGCGGCGAGACCCAGTACTTC.

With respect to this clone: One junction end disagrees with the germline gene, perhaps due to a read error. The CDR3, as DNA: TGTGCCTGGAGTGTGGAGTGGTCCGGGTTTCATCTCTTT. Encoded protein: CAWSVEWSGFHLF. This rearrangement joins TRBV30 to TRBJ1-1, with D unclear. The CDR3 sequence is 13 residues long. Germline V lookup: CDR1 GTSNPN, CDR2 SVGIG (reference sequence).

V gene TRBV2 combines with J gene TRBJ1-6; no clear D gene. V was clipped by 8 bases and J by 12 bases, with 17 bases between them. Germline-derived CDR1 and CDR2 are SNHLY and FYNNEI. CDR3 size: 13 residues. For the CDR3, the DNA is TGTGCCAGCCAGACCTCTCAAGGAGGACCCCTCCACTTT. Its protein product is CASQTSQGGPLHF.

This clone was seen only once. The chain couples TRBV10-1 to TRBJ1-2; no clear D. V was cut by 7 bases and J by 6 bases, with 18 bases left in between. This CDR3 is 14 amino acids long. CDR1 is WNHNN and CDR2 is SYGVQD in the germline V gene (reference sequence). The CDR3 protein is CASIWELLWDGYTF. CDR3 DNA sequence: TGCGCCAGCATTTGGGAGCTACTGTGGGATGGCTACACCTTC.

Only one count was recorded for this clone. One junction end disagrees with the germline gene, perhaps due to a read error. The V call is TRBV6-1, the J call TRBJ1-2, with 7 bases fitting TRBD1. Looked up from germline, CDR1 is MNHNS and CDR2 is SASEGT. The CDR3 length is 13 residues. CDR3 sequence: CVSSEVTGAGYTF. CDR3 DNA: TGTGTCAGCAGTGAAGTCACAGGGGCCGGCTACACCTTC.

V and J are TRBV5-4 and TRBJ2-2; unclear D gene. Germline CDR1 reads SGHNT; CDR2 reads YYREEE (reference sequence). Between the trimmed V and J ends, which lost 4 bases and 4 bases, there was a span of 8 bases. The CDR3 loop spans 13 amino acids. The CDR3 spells CASSLQSTGELFF. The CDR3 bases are TGTGCCAGCAGCCTCCAGTCCACCGGGGAGCTGTTTTTT.

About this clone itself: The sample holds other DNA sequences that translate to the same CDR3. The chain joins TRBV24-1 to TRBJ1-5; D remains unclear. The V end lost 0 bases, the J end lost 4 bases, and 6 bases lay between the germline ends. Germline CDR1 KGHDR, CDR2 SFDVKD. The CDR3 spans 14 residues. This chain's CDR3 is CATSDLSGNQPQHF. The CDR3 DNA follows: TGTGCCACCAGTGATTTGTCGGGGAATCAGCCCCAGCATTTT.

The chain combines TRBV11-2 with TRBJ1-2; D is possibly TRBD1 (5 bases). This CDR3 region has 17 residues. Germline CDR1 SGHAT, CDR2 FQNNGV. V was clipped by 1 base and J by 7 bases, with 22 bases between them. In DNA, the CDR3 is TGTGCCAGCAGCTTAGGACCTTGGACACTTTCTTCGGGTGGCTACACCTTC. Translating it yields CASSLGPWTLSSGGYTF.

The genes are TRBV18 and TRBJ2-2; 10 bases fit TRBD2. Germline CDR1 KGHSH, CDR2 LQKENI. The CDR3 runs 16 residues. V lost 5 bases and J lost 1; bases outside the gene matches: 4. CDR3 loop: CASSFGLAENTGELFF. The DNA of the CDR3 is TGTGCCAGCTCATTCGGACTAGCGGAGAACACCGGGGAGCTGTTTTTT.

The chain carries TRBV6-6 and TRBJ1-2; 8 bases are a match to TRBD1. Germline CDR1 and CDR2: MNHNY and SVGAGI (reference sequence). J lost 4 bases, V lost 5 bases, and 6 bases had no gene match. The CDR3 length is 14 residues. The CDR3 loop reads CASSVGQGTYGYTF. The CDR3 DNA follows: TGTGCCAGCAGTGTTGGACAGGGTACCTATGGCTACACCTTC.

This CDR3 reads CASSYQVSSTDTQYF. The DNA of the CDR3 is TGTGCCAGCAGTTACCAGGTGTCTAGCACAGATACGCAGTATTTT. V and J are TRBV6-5 and TRBJ2-3; D not resolved. Between the trimmed V and J ends, which lost 2 bases and 0 bases, there was a span of 9 bases. Germline-derived CDR1 and CDR2 are MNHEY and SVGAGI. The CDR3 sequence is 15 residues long.

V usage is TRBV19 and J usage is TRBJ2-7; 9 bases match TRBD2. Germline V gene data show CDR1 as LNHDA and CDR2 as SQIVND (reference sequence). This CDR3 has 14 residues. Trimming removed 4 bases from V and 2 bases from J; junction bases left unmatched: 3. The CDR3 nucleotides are TGTGCCAGTAGTACCTCTAGCGGGGCCTACGAGCAGTACTTC. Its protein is CASSTSSGAYEQYF.

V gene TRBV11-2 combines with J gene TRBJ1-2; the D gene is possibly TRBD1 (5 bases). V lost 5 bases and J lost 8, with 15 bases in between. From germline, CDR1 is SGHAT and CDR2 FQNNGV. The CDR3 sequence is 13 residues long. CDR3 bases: TGTGCCAGCAGCCCTCGGGGGGTGGGAGGCTACACCTTC. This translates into CASSPRGVGGYTF.

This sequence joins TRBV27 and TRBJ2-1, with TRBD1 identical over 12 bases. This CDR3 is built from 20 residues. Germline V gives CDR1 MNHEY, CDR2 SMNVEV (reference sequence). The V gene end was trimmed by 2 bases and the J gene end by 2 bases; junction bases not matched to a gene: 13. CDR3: CASSLVFGTGGTLAYNEQFF. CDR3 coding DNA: TGTGCCAGCAGTTTAGTTTTTGGGACAGGGGGCACCTTAGCCTACAATGAGCAGTTCTTC.

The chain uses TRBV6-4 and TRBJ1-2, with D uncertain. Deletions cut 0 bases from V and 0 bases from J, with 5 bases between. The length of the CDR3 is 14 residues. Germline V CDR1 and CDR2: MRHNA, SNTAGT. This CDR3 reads CASSDSPANYGYTF. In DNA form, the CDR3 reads TGTGCCAGCAGTGACTCTCCAGCTAACTATGGCTACACCTTC.

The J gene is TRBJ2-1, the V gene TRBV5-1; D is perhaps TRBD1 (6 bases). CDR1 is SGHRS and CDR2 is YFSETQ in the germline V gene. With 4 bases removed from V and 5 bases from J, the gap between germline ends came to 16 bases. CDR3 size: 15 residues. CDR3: CASSPFGQGNNEQFF. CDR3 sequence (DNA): TGCGCCAGCAGCCCGTTCGGGCAGGGGAACAATGAGCAGTTCTTC.

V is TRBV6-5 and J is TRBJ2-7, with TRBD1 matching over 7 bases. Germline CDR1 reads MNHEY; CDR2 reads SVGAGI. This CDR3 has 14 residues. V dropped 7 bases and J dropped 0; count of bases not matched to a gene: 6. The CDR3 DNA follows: TGTGCCAGCATAGGGGGCCCCAGCTCCTACGAGCAGTACTTC. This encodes CASIGGPSSYEQYF.

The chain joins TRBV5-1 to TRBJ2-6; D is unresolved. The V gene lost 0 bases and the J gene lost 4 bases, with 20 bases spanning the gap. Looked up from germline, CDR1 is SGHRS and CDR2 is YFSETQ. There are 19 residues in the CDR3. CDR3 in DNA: TGCGCCAGCAGCTTGGACGGCACCCCTTACTCCGGGGGGGCCAACGTCCTGACTTTC. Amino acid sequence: CASSLDGTPYSGGANVLTF.